This TCR beta chain was profiled in a study of T cell repertoires in cytomegalovirus infection. Looking at the study overall: CMV epitopes that were recently identified and HLA-C-restricted were used alongside well-studied HLA-B-restricted ones. The public TCR beta signatures pointed to both CMV infection and matching HLA type. Study results and caveats: Predominance within the ex vivo response was attributable to HLA-C-restricted CMV-specific TCR beta clonotypes.

TCRdb called the reads again in MiXCR, with one record for every CDR3 protein. Of 200,000 or so distinct CDR3 sequences listed, around two fifths are singletons. In its sample, this clonotype was seen a few times. What it recognizes is unknown. This sample comprised CD8+ T cells from cultured PBMCs, obtained from culture after CMV antigen stimulation. This receptor was taken from a human donor in good health (CMV status not recorded). Some clones in this sample may be carry-over from other donors' samples.

As DNA, the CDR3 is TGTGCCAGCAGCCCCGACAGGGCGAACGCCCACAATGAGCAGTTCTTC. It is translated as CASSPDRANAHNEQFF. J is TRBJ2-1 and V is TRBV27; 7 positions match TRBD1. V was clipped by 6 bases and J by 5 bases; unmatched bases: 13. The CDR3 length is 16 residues. Germline loops: CDR1 MNHEY, CDR2 SMNVEV (reference sequence).